One and the same sample provided the 30 T cell receptor beta chains below, sequenced in a study of graft-versus-host responses after intestinal transplantation. The assay was immunoSEQ multiplex PCR, and TCRdb's table has in-frame clones only and misses some. Found here are fewer than 45,000 clones, around nine tenths of them singletons; the top ten hold 3.5% to 5%. Sequencing used PBMCs, obtained 524 days after transplant. The source of these receptors is a human patient who received an intestinal transplant, so some T cells may come from the graft donor.

This clone was found once. The genes are TRBV28 and TRBJ2-7; TRBD2 might be the D (5 bases). This CDR3 has 17 residues. V was pared by 4 bases and J by 2 bases, with 21 bases between. CDR1 is MDHEN and CDR2 is SYDVKM in the germline V gene. CDR3 loop: CASSSSPGVAKTYEQYF. Written as DNA, the CDR3 is TGTGCCAGCAGTTCCTCTCCGGGTGTAGCGAAAACCTACGAGCAGTACTTC. The variable domain in full, completed from reference TRBV28 and TRBJ2-7, reads DVKVTQSSRYLVKRTGEKVFLECVQDMDHENMFWYRQDPGLGLRLIYFSYDVKMKEKGDIPEGYSVSREKKERFSLILESASTNQTSMYLCASSSSPGVAKTYEQYFGPGTRLTVT.

This clone showed up just a few times. V gene TRBV5-6 combines with J gene TRBJ1-1, with no clear D. The CDR3 loop spans 14 amino acids. Germline assignment: CDR1 SGHDT and CDR2 YYEEEE. Trimming pared 2 bases from V and 1 base from J, leaving 9 bases between. The CDR3 sequence: CASSFGQENTEAFF. CDR3 sequence (DNA): TGTGCCAGCAGCTTCGGGCAGGAGAACACTGAAGCTTTCTTT. The variable domain in full, with the rest retrieved from reference TRBV5-6 and TRBJ1-1, is DAGVTQSPTHLIKTRGQQVTLRCSPKSGHDTVSWYQQALGQGPQFIFQYYEEEERQRGNFPDRFSGHQFPNYSSELNVNALLLGDSALYLCASSFGQENTEAFFGQGTRLTVV.

CDR3 region: CASSLIYSNQPQHF. CDR3 DNA: TGTGCCAGCAGCTTGATCTATAGCAATCAGCCCCAGCATTTT. This chain connects TRBV5-6 to TRBJ1-5; D unresolved. The CDR3 is made up of 14 amino acids. V lost 1 base, J lost 0 bases, and 5 bases lay in between. CDR1 SGHDT and CDR2 YYEEEE come from the germline V gene.

J is TRBJ2-2 and V is TRBV9; tentatively, D is TRBD1 (5 bases). The length of the CDR3 is 14 residues. V shed 2 bases and J shed 2 bases, with 7 bases lying between them. Germline CDR1 reads SGDLS; CDR2 reads YYNGEE. The DNA for the CDR3 is TGTGCCAGCAGCGTCCAGGGAAACACCGGGGAGCTGTTTTTT. Its translation: CASSVQGNTGELFF.

This rearrangement joins TRBV27 to TRBJ2-1; TRBD2 matches 8 bases. The CDR3 covers 15 residues. The V gene end was trimmed by 11 bases and the J gene end by 6 bases; junction bases not matched to a gene: 15. Looked up from germline, CDR1 is MNHEY and CDR2 is SMNVEV (reference sequence). CDR3 loop: CAGLAKRESINEQFF. The CDR3 nucleotides are TGTGCCGGACTAGCTAAAAGGGAGTCGATCAATGAGCAGTTCTTC.

The CDR3 loop is CASSQRDMYEQYF. For the CDR3, the DNA is TGCGCCAGCAGCCAAAGGGACATGTACGAGCAGTACTTC. The V and J genes are TRBV4-1 and TRBJ2-7; D may be TRBD1 (6 bases). The CDR3 consists of 13 residues. Trimming took off 2 bases at V and 4 bases at J, with 9 bases between the two ends. The germline gives CDR1 MGHRA, CDR2 YSYEKL.

The chain uses TRBV4-2 and TRBJ2-5; D not certain. Germline V gene lookup returns CDR1 LGHNA and CDR2 YNFKEQ. The V end was cut by 0 bases, the J end by 1 base, with 9 bases between. This CDR3 comprises 15 residues. The CDR3 region is CASSQELPLQETQYF. CDR3 DNA sequence: TGTGCCAGCAGCCAAGAGCTCCCTCTCCAAGAGACCCAGTACTTC.

The chain links TRBV5-6 to TRBJ2-7; D may match TRBD1 or TRBD2 (5 bases each). V dropped 4 bases and J dropped 2 bases, with 10 bases sitting between them. Germline CDR1 and CDR2: SGHDT and YYEEEE. CDR3 length equals 13 residues. Here the CDR3 DNA reads TGTGCCAGCAGCCCAGGGACCCCCTACGAGCAGTACTTC. This gives the protein CASSPGTPYEQYF.

The gene calls are TRBV2 and TRBJ2-1, with D tentatively TRBD1 (6 bases). The CDR3 has 12 amino acids. Germline-derived CDR1 and CDR2 are SNHLY and FYNNEI. V dropped 1 base and J dropped 10 bases, with 8 bases sitting between them. CDR3 loop: CASSEVDREQFF. The CDR3 region has the DNA TGTGCCAGCAGTGAAGTCGACAGGGAGCAGTTCTTC.

The chain is built from TRBV28 and TRBJ2-5; D is possibly TRBD2 (5 bases). The CDR3 is 14 amino acids. Trimming removed 5 bases at V and 5 bases at J, with 15 bases between. Germline V lookup: CDR1 MDHEN, CDR2 SYDVKM. This chain's CDR3 is CASSLERIGETQYF. The CDR3 bases are TGTGCCAGCAGTCTAGAGCGGATCGGGGAGACCCAGTACTTC.

The chain links TRBV9 to TRBJ2-1; D may be TRBD1 (5 bases). V was pared by 0 bases and J by 4 bases, with 20 bases between. The CDR3 loop spans 18 amino acids. CDR1 and CDR2 from the germline V gene are SGDLS and YYNGEE. This CDR3 is CASSVGDRGTIIYNEQFF. Here the CDR3 DNA reads TGTGCCAGCAGCGTAGGCGATAGGGGCACTATCATTTACAATGAGCAGTTCTTC.

The chain couples TRBV5-6 to TRBJ2-3, with D unresolved. Per the germline V gene, CDR1 is SGHDT and CDR2 is YYEEEE. The V and J ends lost 2 bases and 6 bases respectively, with 16 bases between them. The CDR3 covers 15 residues. CDR3 sequence (DNA): TGTGCCAGCAGCTTAGGCCAGTCTTTCTTGGATACGCAGTATTTT. Its protein product is CASSLGQSFLDTQYF.

The genes are TRBV4-1 and TRBJ2-5; no firm D call. The CDR3 runs to 15 residues. Germline CDR1 and CDR2: MGHRA and YSYEKL. V shed 1 base and J shed 0 bases, with 9 bases lying between them. The CDR3 DNA reads TGCGCCAGCAGCCAAGGTAGACTGAACCAAGAGACCCAGTACTTC. It is translated as CASSQGRLNQETQYF.

The chain joins TRBV28 to TRBJ1-4; D remains unclear. Per the germline V gene, CDR1 is MDHEN and CDR2 is SYDVKM. This CDR3 has 12 amino acids. V was trimmed by 6 bases and J by 14 bases, leaving 16 bases between them. Here the CDR3 DNA reads TGTGCCAGCAGCTCGGACCCCCAGCGGCTGTTTTTT. It specifies CASSSDPQRLFF.

This clone was observed once. The chain is built from TRBV7-3 and TRBJ2-2; 7 bases map to TRBD1. V lost 5 bases, J lost 2 bases, and 5 bases stayed unmatched. The CDR3 length is 15 residues. Germline V CDR1 and CDR2: SGHTA, FQGTGA. As DNA, the CDR3 is TGTGCCAGCAGCCCCGACAGGGAAAACACCGGGGAGCTGTTTTTT. Its translation: CASSPDRENTGELFF.

CDR3 sequence reads: CASSQDPGSWRNNEQFF. The CDR3 coding sequence is TGTGCCAGCAGCCAAGATCCGGGATCATGGAGAAACAATGAGCAGTTCTTC. This chain uses TRBV4-2 with TRBJ2-1; possibly TRBD2 for D (5 bases). The CDR3 sequence is 17 residues long. Per the germline V gene, CDR1 is LGHNA and CDR2 is YNFKEQ. V was shortened by 0 bases and J by 5 bases, with 17 bases between the two germline ends.

The V and J genes are TRBV28 and TRBJ1-5, with no clear D. V was cut by 3 bases and J by 4 bases, with 7 bases left in between. Germline lookup yields CDR1 MDHEN and CDR2 SYDVKM. The CDR3 contains 13 residues. The CDR3 bases are TGTGCCAGCAGTTTCCCCGGGAATCAGCCCCAGCATTTT. Translating gives CASSFPGNQPQHF.

The chain joins TRBV29-1 to TRBJ1-4; TRBD1 matches at 8 bases. Germline CDR1 SQVTM, CDR2 ANQGSEA. Germline trimming cut 6 bases from V and 8 bases from J; bases unmatched to any gene: 5. The CDR3 runs to 12 residues. The CDR3 DNA reads TGCAGCGTGCAGACAGGGGACGAAAAACTGTTTTTT. Protein sequence: CSVQTGDEKLFF.

The V and J genes are TRBV28 and TRBJ1-4, with D unclear. V lost 2 bases, J lost 0 bases, and 7 bases lay in between. Per the germline V gene, CDR1 is MDHEN and CDR2 is SYDVKM. The CDR3 contains 15 residues. The DNA for the CDR3 is TGTGCCAGCAGTTTAAAACTTGCAACTAATGAAAAACTGTTTTTT. Translating gives CASSLKLATNEKLFF.

V and J are TRBV29-1 and TRBJ1-1; unclear D gene. Germline V gene sequence: CDR1 SQVTM, CDR2 ANQGSEA. This CDR3 has 12 amino acids. Trimming cost V 3 bases and J 1 base, with 6 bases left between them. CDR3 nucleotides: TGCAGCGTTGATACGTCGAACACTGAAGCTTTCTTT. This encodes CSVDTSNTEAFF.

This sequence joins TRBV9 and TRBJ2-7, with 7 bases matching TRBD1. The CDR3 runs 15 residues. After removal of 4 bases from V and 2 bases from J, the junction contained 9 bases not matched to a gene. The germline CDR1 and CDR2 sequences are SGDLS and YYNGEE. The CDR3, as DNA: TGTGCCAGCAGCCCACACGGGACAGATACCTACGAGCAGTACTTC. Translation: CASSPHGTDTYEQYF. Looking up the rest from reference TRBV9 and TRBJ2-7 gives the full variable domain: DSGVTQTPKHLITATGQRVTLRCSPRSGDLSVYWYQQSLDQGLQFLIQYYNGEERAKGNILERFSAQQFPDLHSELNLSSLELGDSALYFCASSPHGTDTYEQYFGPGTRLTVT.

The CDR3 sequence is CASSDPRTGCYIGNQPQHF. The CDR3 region has the DNA TGCGCCAGCAGTGACCCTAGGACAGGGTGCTATATTGGCAATCAGCCCCAGCATTTT. The genes are TRBV10-1 and TRBJ1-5; 8 bases map to TRBD1. The V segment lost 3 bases and the J segment 2 bases; nucleotides outside the gene matches: 15. Germline V gene sequence: CDR1 WNHNN, CDR2 SYGVQD (reference sequence). This CDR3 has 19 residues.

This clone was picked up one time. The rearrangement links TRBV7-9 to TRBJ2-7; no clear D. The CDR3 covers 15 residues. The germline V gene has CDR1 SEHNR and CDR2 FQNEAQ (reference sequence). Trimming pared 2 bases from V and 5 bases from J, leaving 16 bases between. CDR3 nucleotides: TGTGCCAGCAGCTTAATTGGACCCCAATTCCACGAGCAGTACTTC. Its protein is CASSLIGPQFHEQYF. The full variable domain, its missing parts supplied by reference TRBV7-9 and TRBJ2-7, is DTGVSQNPRHKITKRGQNVTFRCDPISEHNRLYWYRQTLGQGPEFLTYFQNEAQLEKSRLLSDRFSAERPKGSFSTLEIQRTEQGDSAMYLCASSLIGPQFHEQYFGPGTRLTVT.

This clone occurred once. The chain uses TRBV27 and TRBJ2-4, with 7 nucleotides matching TRBD1. The germline gives CDR1 MNHEY, CDR2 SMNVEV (reference sequence). Unmatched junction bases numbered 8, after V lost 5 bases and J lost 4 bases. This CDR3 contains 15 residues. The CDR3: CASSQKGQYKNIQYF. CDR3 sequence (DNA): TGTGCCAGCAGTCAAAAGGGACAGTATAAAAACATTCAGTACTTC.

The chain joins TRBV6-5 to TRBJ2-6; D remains unclear. The germline V gene encodes CDR1 MNHEY and CDR2 SVGAGI. Trimming took off 1 base at V and 4 bases at J, with 2 bases between the two ends. There are 13 residues in the CDR3. CDR3 sequence reads: CASSYYGANVLTF. The CDR3 nucleotides read TGTGCCAGCAGTTACTACGGGGCCAACGTCCTGACTTTC.

The V call is TRBV7-2, the J call TRBJ2-1; 15 positions match TRBD2. The CDR3 totals 19 residues. Unmatched junction bases numbered 13, after V lost 4 bases and J lost 6 bases. Germline CDR1 reads SGHTA; CDR2 reads FQGNSA. The CDR3 DNA reads TGTGCCAGCAGCTCCCCCCGGACTAGCGGGAGGGCCTTTCCCAATGAGCAGTTCTTC. Protein sequence: CASSSPRTSGRAFPNEQFF.

The genes are TRBV28 and TRBJ2-3; 8 bases align to TRBD1. This CDR3 comprises 15 residues. Losses at the gene ends were 11 bases for V and 4 bases for J; bases not matched to a gene: 14. Germline loops: CDR1 MDHEN, CDR2 SYDVKM. CDR3 DNA: TGTGCCGTAGCGACGACAGGGGCTGGGTCAGATACGCAGTATTTT. Its translation: CAVATTGAGSDTQYF.

The chain is built from TRBV9 and TRBJ2-5, with 8 bases fitting TRBD2. The germline V gene encodes CDR1 SGDLS and CDR2 YYNGEE. Unmatched junction bases numbered 2, after V lost 0 bases and J lost 4 bases. There are 14 residues in the CDR3. CDR3: CASSVGLAGETQYF. CDR3 in DNA: TGTGCCAGCAGCGTAGGGCTAGCGGGAGAGACCCAGTACTTC.

This clone turned up a few times. The chain has TRBV7-2 and TRBJ1-5, with TRBD1 matching 9 bases. Looked up from germline, CDR1 is SGHTA and CDR2 is FQGNSA. With V trimmed by 1 base and J by 6 bases, 4 bases remained unmatched. CDR3 length: 15 residues. In DNA, the CDR3 is TGTGCCAGCAGCTTAGAGGGACAGGGCTTTCAGCCCCAGCATTTT. Translated, it gives CASSLEGQGFQPQHF.

The chain links TRBV28 to TRBJ1-5, with 7 nucleotides matching TRBD1. This CDR3 has 20 amino acids. Germline lookup yields CDR1 MDHEN and CDR2 SYDVKM. V gave up 6 bases and J gave up 1 base; unmatched junction bases: 21. CDR3 residues: CASRITDDRALILSNQPQHF. CDR3 DNA sequence: TGTGCCAGCAGGATTACGGATGACAGGGCCCTTATTTTGAGCAATCAGCCCCAGCATTTT.